In this sample, the clone carrying this T cell receptor beta chain turned up a few times. As yet, its antigen is unknown. Germline-derived CDR1 and CDR2 are MNHNY and SVGAGI (reference sequence). The CDR3 sequence is 11 residues long. V was cut by 4 bases and J by 9 bases, with 9 bases left in between. Every sample yielded at least 6.5 million isolated PBMCs. Total RNA was isolated from each sample in quantities of at least 5.5 micrograms. This record comes from a study of blood T cells in healthy people across ages. General study points: Diversity figures based on one million T cells were deemed too low. The long-lived group displayed more naive CD4+ cells, plus higher diversity, than the aged donors did.

Using a J-beta primer mix together with a sample-barcoded 5' primer, a second PCR was run for roughly 7 to 12 cycles. TCRdb processed the 5' RACE reads anew with MiXCR; each CDR3 protein has one entry. Of 1,500,000 or so distinct CDR3 sequences in the sample, approximately 39% are singletons; the top ten hold about 4.1%. Sequencing was carried out using blood. V is TRBV6-6 and J is TRBJ1-2, with TRBD1 as a possible D gene (5 bases). This sequence was found in a young woman in good health. CDR3 nucleotide sequence: TGTGCCAGCAGTTCGCGGACAAGCTACACCTTC. Translated, it gives CASSSRTSYTF.